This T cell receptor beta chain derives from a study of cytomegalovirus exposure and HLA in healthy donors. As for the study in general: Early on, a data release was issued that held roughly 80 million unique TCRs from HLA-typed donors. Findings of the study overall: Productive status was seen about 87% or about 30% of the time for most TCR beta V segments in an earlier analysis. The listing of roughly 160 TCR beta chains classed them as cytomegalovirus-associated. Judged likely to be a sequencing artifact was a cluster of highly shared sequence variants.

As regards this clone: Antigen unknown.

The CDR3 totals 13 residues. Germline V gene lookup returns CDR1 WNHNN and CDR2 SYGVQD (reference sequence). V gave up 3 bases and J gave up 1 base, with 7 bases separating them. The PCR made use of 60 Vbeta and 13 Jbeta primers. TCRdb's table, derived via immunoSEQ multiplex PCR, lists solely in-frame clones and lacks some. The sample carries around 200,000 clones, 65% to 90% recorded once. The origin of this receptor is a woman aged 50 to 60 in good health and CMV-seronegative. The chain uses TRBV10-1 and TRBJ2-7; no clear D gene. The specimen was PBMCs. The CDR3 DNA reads TGCGCCAGCAGTGAACGGTCATCCTACGAGCAGTACTTC. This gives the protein CASSERSSYEQYF.